The 17 T cell receptor beta chains in this list originate from one sample, sequenced in a study of T cell responses to AZD1222 COVID-19 vaccine. Assay used: immunoSEQ multiplex PCR; TCRdb lists only in-frame clones, some missing. The data contain approximately 110,000 clones, more than 80% of them singletons. Source: peripheral blood, taken on day 0 of AZD1222 vaccination. All receptors derive from an adult in good health.

This sequence joins TRBV5-1 and TRBJ1-5, with 7 bases fitting TRBD1. The CDR3 runs to 14 residues. V lost 0 bases, J lost 5 bases, and 2 bases stayed unmatched. From germline, CDR1 is SGHRS and CDR2 YFSETQ. In DNA, the CDR3 is TGCGCCAGCAGCTTGGGAGGGGGCGATCAGCCCCAGCATTTT. Amino acids: CASSLGGGDQPQHF.

The J gene is TRBJ2-3, the V gene TRBV5-1; TRBD2 aligns across 14 bases. J was trimmed by 3 bases and V by 1 base; bases with no gene match: 10. The CDR3 has 19 amino acids. In germline, CDR1 is SGHRS, CDR2 YFSETQ. The DNA of the CDR3 is TGCGCCAGCAGCTTGATGCCGACTAGCGGGGGGGCCGGTACAGATACGCAGTATTTT. It encodes CASSLMPTSGGAGTDTQYF.

This chain joins TRBV5-8 and TRBJ1-4, with a possible D match to TRBD1 (5 bases). The V gene lost 0 bases and the J gene lost 3 bases, with 12 bases spanning the gap. Per the germline V gene, CDR1 is SGHTS and CDR2 is YDEGEE. The CDR3 consists of 16 residues. In nucleotides, the CDR3 is TGTGCCAGCAGCTTGGAAGGGTTCAGGGCTAATGAAAAACTGTTTTTT. Encoded protein: CASSLEGFRANEKLFF.

This clone has a single count. The V gene is TRBV9, the J gene TRBJ1-2, with D possibly being TRBD1 (5 bases). Trimming removed 2 bases at V and 1 base at J, with 27 bases between. The CDR3 covers 20 residues. CDR1 and CDR2 from the germline V gene are SGDLS and YYNGEE. The CDR3 here is CASSVSGRAIQGKNNYGYTF. The CDR3 DNA reads as TGTGCCAGCAGCGTTTCAGGCCGAGCAATTCAGGGCAAGAATAACTATGGCTACACCTTC. Variable domain in full (rest from reference TRBV9 and TRBJ1-2): DSGVTQTPKHLITATGQRVTLRCSPRSGDLSVYWYQQSLDQGLQFLIQYYNGEERAKGNILERFSAQQFPDLHSELNLSSLELGDSALYFCASSVSGRAIQGKNNYGYTFGSGTRLTVV.

The V gene is TRBV6-5, the J gene TRBJ2-1; D may match TRBD1 or TRBD2 (5 bases each). The V gene lost 2 bases and the J gene lost 7 bases, with 15 bases spanning the gap. The germline CDR1 and CDR2 sequences are MNHEY and SVGAGI. This CDR3 region has 15 residues. DNA of the CDR3: TGTGCCAGCAGTTACGAGGGGCCAAATTGGAATGAGCAGTTCTTC. Translated, it gives CASSYEGPNWNEQFF.

The V and J genes are TRBV6-4 and TRBJ1-1, with D unclear. CDR1 and CDR2 (germline): MRHNA, SNTAGT. The CDR3 consists of 13 residues. V shed 2 bases and J shed 4 bases, with 8 bases lying between them. The CDR3 DNA reads TGTGCCAGCAGTGACAGGGAAACCACTGAAGCTTTCTTT. This codes for CASSDRETTEAFF.

The chain has TRBV7-9 and TRBJ2-2; D gene uncertain. The CDR3 spans 12 residues. Between the trimmed V and J ends, which lost 4 bases and 2 bases, there was a span of 2 bases. Germline loops: CDR1 SEHNR, CDR2 FQNEAQ (reference sequence). The CDR3 here is CASSYNTGELFF. CDR3 sequence (DNA): TGTGCCAGCAGCTATAACACCGGGGAGCTGTTTTTT.

The chain links TRBV28 to TRBJ1-6; 8 bases line up with TRBD1. Germline values: CDR1 MDHEN, CDR2 SYDVKM. The CDR3 contains 14 residues. J was trimmed by 7 bases and V by 10 bases; bases with no gene match: 9. The CDR3, as DNA: TGTGCCATCACACGGACAGGGCTCAATTCACCCCTCCACTTT. Translation: CAITRTGLNSPLHF.

This clone came up once. An end of the junction does not agree with germline; a read error may underlie this. The V gene is TRBV7-7, the J gene TRBJ1-2, with unresolved D. CDR1 is SSHAT and CDR2 is FNYEAQ in the germline V gene (reference sequence). The CDR3 is made up of 12 amino acids. The CDR3 nucleotides read TGTGCTAGCACAAAATCAATCTATGGCTACACCTTC. Its protein product is CASTKSIYGYTF.

The rearrangement uses TRBV7-9 and TRBJ1-5; tentative D call: TRBD1 (5 bases). There are 17 residues in the CDR3. Germline V gene sequence: CDR1 SEHNR, CDR2 FQNEAQ (reference sequence). V was trimmed by 1 base and J by 6 bases, leaving 19 bases between them. For the CDR3, the DNA is TGTGCCAGCAGCTTAGGGGGCGGGCAGGGCGTTTCTCAGCCCCAGCATTTT. Amino acid sequence: CASSLGGGQGVSQPQHF.

This clone was picked up one time. The chain couples TRBV11-3 to TRBJ1-1, with TRBD1 matching 7 bases. Germline-derived CDR1 and CDR2 are SGHNT and YENEEA. V lost 5 bases to trimming and J lost 0 bases; unmatched junction nucleotides: 6. CDR3 length equals 15 residues. Here the CDR3 DNA reads TGTGCCAGCAGCCAAGGGGGGACAGTGAACACTGAAGCTTTCTTT. Its translation is CASSQGGTVNTEAFF.

The genes are TRBV18 and TRBJ2-3; 7 bases match TRBD2. This CDR3 is 15 amino acids long. CDR1 is KGHSH, CDR2 LQKENI, per germline. Trimming took 3 bases from V and 2 from J; bases not matched to a gene: 5. As DNA, the CDR3 is TGTGCCAGCTCACCTACTAGCGCCTACACAGATACGCAGTATTTT. It codes for CASSPTSAYTDTQYF. Supplemented by reference TRBV18 and TRBJ2-3, the full variable domain reads NAGVMQNPRHLVRRRGQEARLRCSPMKGHSHVYWYRQLPEEGLKFMVYLQKENIIDESGMPKERFSAEFPKEGPSILRIQQVVRGDSAAYFCASSPTSAYTDTQYFGPGTRLTVL.

V usage is TRBV15 and J usage is TRBJ2-3, with D maybe TRBD1 (6 bases). The germline V and J ends were trimmed by 0 bases and 6 bases, with 10 bases remaining between them. There are 14 residues in the CDR3. Germline loops: CDR1 LNHNV, CDR2 YYDKDF (reference sequence). The CDR3 nucleotides read TGTGCCACCAGCAGAGACAGGGGTGAGGATACGCAGTATTTT. It specifies CATSRDRGEDTQYF.

To note about this clone: The same CDR3 arises from other DNA sequences in this sample as well. This chain links TRBV5-1 with TRBJ2-7; TRBD1 agrees at 8 bases. The CDR3 length is 14 residues. CDR1 is SGHRS and CDR2 is YFSETQ in the germline V gene. V was pared by 4 bases and J by 3 bases, with 6 bases of the junction left unmatched. The CDR3: CASSLRQGSYEQYF. The CDR3 nucleotides are TGCGCCAGCAGCCTTCGACAGGGGAGCTACGAGCAGTACTTC.

The V gene is TRBV12-2, the J gene TRBJ1-4; the D segment call TRBD1 is taken from the table without a DNA check. TRBV12-2 is labeled a pseudogene. The CDR3 runs 15 residues. DNA for the CDR3: TGTGCAAGTCGCGCCAGGGAATATCGGAATGAAAAACTGTTTTTT. This translates into CASRAREYRNEKLFF.

Details on this clone: At one end, the junction sequence differs from germline, possibly due to a read error. This rearrangement joins TRBV10-3 to TRBJ2-7; TRBD1 aligns across 9 bases. Germline V gene lookup returns CDR1 ENHRY and CDR2 SYGVKD. CDR3 length: 14 residues. This CDR3 reads CAIRTGQGSSEQYF. The CDR3 nucleotides read TGTGCCATCAGGACGGGACAGGGTTCCTCCGAGCAGTACTTC.

V usage is TRBV29-1 and J usage is TRBJ2-2; D is undetermined. The ends were cut back, 5 bases at V and 0 bases at J, with 13 bases in the middle. The CDR3 sequence is 15 residues long. Germline V gene data show CDR1 as SQVTM and CDR2 as ANQGSEA. This chain's CDR3 is CSVRGKTTNTGELFF. The CDR3, as DNA: TGCAGCGTTCGAGGCAAGACCACGAACACCGGGGAGCTGTTTTTT.